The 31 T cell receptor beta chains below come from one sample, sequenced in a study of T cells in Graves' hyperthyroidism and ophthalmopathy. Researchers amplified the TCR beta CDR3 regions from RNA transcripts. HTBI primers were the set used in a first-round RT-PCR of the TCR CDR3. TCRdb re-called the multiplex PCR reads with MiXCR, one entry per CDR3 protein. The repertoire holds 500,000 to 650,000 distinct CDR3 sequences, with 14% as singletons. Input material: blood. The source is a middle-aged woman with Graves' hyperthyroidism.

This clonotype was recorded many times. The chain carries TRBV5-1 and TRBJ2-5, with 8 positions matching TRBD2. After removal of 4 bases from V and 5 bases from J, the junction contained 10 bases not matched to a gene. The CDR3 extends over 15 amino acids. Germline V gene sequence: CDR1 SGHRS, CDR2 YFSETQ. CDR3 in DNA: TGCGCCAGCAGCGACAATACGGGACTAGGGGAGACCCAGTACTTC. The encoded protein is CASSDNTGLGETQYF.

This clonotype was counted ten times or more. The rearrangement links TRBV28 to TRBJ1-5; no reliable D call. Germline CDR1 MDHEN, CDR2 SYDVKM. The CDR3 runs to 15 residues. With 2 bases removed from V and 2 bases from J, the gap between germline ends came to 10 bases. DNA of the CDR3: TGTGCCAGCAGTTTAGCCGGGATGGGCAATCAGCCCCAGCATTTT. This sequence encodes CASSLAGMGNQPQHF.

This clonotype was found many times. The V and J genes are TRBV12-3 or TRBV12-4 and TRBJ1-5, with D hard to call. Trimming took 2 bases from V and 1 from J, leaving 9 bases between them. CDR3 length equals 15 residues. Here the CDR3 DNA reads TGTGCCAGCAGTTTATGGGAAGGAAGCAATCAGCCCCAGCATTTT. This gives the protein CASSLWEGSNQPQHF.

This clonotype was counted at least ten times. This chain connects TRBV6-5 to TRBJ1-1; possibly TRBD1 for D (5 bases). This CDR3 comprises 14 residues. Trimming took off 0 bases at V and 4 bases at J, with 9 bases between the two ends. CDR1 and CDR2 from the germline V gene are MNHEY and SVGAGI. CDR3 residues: CASSYSIGGTEAFF. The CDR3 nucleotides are TGTGCCAGCAGTTACTCGATCGGGGGCACTGAAGCTTTCTTT.

The CDR3 sequence is CASFDRVDKQYF. Here the CDR3 DNA reads TGCGCCAGTTTTGATAGGGTTGATAAGCAGTACTTC. The V call is TRBV5-1, the J call TRBJ2-7, with no clear D. The V gene's germline CDR1 is SGHRS and CDR2 YFSETQ. Deletions cut 8 bases from V and 8 bases from J, with 17 bases between. CDR3 length equals 12 residues.

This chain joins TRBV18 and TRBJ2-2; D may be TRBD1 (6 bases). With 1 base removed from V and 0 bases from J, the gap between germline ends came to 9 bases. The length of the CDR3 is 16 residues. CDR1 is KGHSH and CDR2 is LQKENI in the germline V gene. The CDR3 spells CASSPQRTANTGELFF. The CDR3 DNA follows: TGTGCCAGCTCACCACAGAGGACAGCGAACACCGGGGAGCTGTTTTTT.

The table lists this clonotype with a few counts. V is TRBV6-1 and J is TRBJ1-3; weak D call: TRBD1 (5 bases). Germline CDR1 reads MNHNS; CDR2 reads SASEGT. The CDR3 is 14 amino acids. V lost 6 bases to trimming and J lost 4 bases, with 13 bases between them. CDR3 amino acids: CASRSGHSGNTIYF. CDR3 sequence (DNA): TGTGCCAGCAGGTCTGGACATTCCGGAAACACCATATATTTT.

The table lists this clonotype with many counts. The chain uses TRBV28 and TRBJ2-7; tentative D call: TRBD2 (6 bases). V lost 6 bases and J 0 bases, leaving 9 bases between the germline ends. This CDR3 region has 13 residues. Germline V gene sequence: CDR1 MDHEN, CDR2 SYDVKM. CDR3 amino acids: CASRRGVSYEQYF. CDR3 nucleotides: TGTGCCAGCAGGCGCGGGGTCTCCTACGAGCAGTACTTC.

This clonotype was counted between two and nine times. The CDR3 region has the DNA TGCAGCGTTAAAACTAGCGGGCTCAGCTCCTACAATGAGCAGTTCTTC. Amino acid sequence: CSVKTSGLSSYNEQFF. This chain joins TRBV29-1 and TRBJ2-1; TRBD2 agrees at 9 bases. The CDR3 covers 16 residues. Germline V gene sequence: CDR1 SQVTM, CDR2 ANQGSEA. With 5 bases clipped from V and 0 bases from J, the junction kept 8 bases outside the gene matches.

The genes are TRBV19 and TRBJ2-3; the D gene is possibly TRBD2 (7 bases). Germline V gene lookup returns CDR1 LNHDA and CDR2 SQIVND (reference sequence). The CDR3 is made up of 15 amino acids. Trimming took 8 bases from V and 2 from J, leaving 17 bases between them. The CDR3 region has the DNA TGTGCCAGTGCCCACGGCGGGGGCATCACAGATACGCAGTATTTT. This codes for CASAHGGGITDTQYF.

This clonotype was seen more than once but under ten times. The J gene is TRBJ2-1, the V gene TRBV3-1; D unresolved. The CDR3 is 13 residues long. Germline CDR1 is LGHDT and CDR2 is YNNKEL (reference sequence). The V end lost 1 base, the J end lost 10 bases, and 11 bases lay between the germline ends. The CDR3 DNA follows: TGTGCCAGCAGCCAAGGAATCCCCCGAGAGCAGTTCTTC. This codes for CASSQGIPREQFF.

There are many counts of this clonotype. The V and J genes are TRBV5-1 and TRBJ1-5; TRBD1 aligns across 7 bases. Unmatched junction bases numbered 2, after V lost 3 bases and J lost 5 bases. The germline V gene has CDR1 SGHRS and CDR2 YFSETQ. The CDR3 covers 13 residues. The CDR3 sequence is CASSYGTDQPQHF. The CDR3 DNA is TGCGCCAGCAGCTATGGGACAGATCAGCCCCAGCATTTT.

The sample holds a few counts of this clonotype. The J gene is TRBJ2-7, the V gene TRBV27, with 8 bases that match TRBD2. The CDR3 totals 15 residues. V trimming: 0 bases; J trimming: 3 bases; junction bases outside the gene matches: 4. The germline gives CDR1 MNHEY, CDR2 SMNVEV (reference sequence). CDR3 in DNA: TGTGCCAGCAGTTTATCGCTCGGGGGGGGCTACGAGCAGTACTTC. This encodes CASSLSLGGGYEQYF.

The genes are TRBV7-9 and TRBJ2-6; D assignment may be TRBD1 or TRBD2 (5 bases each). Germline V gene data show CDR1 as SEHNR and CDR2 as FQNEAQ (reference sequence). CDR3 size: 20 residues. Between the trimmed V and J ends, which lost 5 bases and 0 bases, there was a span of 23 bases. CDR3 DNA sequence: TGTGCCAGCAGCATGCCCCCCGGGACCCCCACCTCCTCTGGGGCCAACGTCCTGACTTTC. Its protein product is CASSMPPGTPTSSGANVLTF.

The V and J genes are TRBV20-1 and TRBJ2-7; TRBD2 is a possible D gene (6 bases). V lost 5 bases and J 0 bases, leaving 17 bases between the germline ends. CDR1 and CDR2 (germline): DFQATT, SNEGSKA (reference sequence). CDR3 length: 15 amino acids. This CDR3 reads CSAPIAEKSSYEQYF. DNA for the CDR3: TGCAGTGCTCCGATAGCGGAGAAGAGCTCCTACGAGCAGTACTTC.

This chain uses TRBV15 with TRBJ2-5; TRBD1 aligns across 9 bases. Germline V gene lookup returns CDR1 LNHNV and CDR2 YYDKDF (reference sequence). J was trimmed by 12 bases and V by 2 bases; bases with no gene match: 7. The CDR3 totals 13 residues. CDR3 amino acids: CATSRPDRDREYF. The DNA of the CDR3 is TGTGCCACCAGCAGACCAGACCGGGACAGGGAGTACTTC.

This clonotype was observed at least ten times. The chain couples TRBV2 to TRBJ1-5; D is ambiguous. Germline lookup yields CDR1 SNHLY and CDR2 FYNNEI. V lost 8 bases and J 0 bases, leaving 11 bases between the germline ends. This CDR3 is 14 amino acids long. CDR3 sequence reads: CASDLGSSNQPQHF. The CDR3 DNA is TGTGCCAGCGATTTAGGCAGTAGCAATCAGCCCCAGCATTTT. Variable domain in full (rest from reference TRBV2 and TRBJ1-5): EPEVTQTPSHQVTQMGQEVILRCVPISNHLYFYWYRQILGQKVEFLVSFYNNEISEKSEIFDDQFSVERPDGSNFTLKIRSTKLEDSAMYFCASDLGSSNQPQHFGDGTRLSIL.

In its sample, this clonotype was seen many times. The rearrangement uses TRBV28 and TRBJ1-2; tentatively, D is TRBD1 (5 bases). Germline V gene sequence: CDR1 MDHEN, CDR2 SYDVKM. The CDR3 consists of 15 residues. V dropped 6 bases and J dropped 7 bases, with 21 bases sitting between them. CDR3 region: CASRRTGTGLGGYTF. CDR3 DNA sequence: TGTGCCAGCAGGAGAACCGGGACCGGCCTAGGTGGCTACACCTTC.

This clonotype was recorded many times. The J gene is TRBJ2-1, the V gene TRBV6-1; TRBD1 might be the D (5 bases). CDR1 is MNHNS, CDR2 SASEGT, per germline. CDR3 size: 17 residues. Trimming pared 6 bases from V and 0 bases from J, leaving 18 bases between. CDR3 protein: CASSLDSQKTSYNEQFF. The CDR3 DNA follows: TGTGCCAGCAGCTTAGACAGCCAGAAGACCTCCTACAATGAGCAGTTCTTC.

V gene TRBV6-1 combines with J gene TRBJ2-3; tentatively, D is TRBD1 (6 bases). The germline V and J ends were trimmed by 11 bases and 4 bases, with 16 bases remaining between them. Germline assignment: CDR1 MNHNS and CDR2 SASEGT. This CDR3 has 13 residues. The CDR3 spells CAGLGQNSDTQYF. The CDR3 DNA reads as TGTGCCGGGCTTGGACAGAATTCAGATACGCAGTATTTT.

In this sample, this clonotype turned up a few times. The CDR3 bases are TGTGCCAGCAGCCAAGGTTTATTGGGGAGGGACACCGGGGAGCTGTTTTTT. Translated, it gives CASSQGLLGRDTGELFF. The gene calls are TRBV3-1 and TRBJ2-2; TRBD2 aligns across 7 bases. Germline V gene lookup returns CDR1 LGHDT and CDR2 YNNKEL (reference sequence). V lost 1 base to trimming and J lost 3 bases; unmatched junction nucleotides: 8. The length of the CDR3 is 17 residues.

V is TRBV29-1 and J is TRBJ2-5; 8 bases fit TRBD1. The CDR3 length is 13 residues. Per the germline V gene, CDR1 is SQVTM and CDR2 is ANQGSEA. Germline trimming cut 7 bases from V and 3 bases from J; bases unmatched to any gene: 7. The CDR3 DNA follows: TGCAGCGCCGCGACAGGGGCGAAAGAGACCCAGTACTTC. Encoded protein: CSAATGAKETQYF.

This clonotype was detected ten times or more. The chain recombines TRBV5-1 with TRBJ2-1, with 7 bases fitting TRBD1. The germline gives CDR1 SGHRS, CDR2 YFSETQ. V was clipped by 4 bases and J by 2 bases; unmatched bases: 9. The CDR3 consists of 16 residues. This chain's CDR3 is CASSPNTGTAYNEQFF. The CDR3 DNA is TGCGCCAGCAGCCCCAACACCGGGACAGCCTACAATGAGCAGTTCTTC.

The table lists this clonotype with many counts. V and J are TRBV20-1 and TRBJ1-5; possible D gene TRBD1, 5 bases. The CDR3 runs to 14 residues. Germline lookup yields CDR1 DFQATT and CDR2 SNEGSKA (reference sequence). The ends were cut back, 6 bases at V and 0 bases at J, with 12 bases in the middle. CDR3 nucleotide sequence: TGCAGTGCCCTGGGAGGGGTTAGCAATCAGCCCCAGCATTTT. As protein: CSALGGVSNQPQHF.

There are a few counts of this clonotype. The CDR3 DNA follows: TGCAGTGCTAGAGACACGGACTATAGCAATCAGCCCCAGCATTTT. Translating gives CSARDTDYSNQPQHF. This chain connects TRBV20-1 to TRBJ1-5, with D unclear. V lost 0 bases, J lost 0 bases, and 9 bases lay in between. The CDR3 is 15 amino acids. From germline, CDR1 is DFQATT and CDR2 SNEGSKA (reference sequence).

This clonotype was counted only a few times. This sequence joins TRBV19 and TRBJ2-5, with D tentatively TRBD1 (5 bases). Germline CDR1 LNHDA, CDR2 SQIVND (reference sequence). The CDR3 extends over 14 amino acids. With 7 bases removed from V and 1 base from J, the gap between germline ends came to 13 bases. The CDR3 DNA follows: TGTGCCAGTACCAGGACATTTGGCCAAGAGACCCAGTACTTC. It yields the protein CASTRTFGQETQYF.

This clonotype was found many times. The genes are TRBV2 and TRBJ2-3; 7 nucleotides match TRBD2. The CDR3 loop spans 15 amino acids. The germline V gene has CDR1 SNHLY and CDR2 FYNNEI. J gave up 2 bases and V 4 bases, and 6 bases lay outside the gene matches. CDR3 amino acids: CASSVGSGITDTQYF. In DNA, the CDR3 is TGTGCCAGCAGTGTGGGGAGCGGGATCACAGATACGCAGTATTTT.

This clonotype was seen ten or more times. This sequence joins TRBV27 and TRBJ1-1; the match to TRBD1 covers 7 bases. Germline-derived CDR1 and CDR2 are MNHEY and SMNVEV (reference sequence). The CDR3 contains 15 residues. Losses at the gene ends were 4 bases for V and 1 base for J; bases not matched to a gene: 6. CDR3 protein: CASSWQGGANTEAFF. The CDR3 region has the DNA TGTGCCAGCAGTTGGCAGGGGGGGGCGAACACTGAAGCTTTCTTT.

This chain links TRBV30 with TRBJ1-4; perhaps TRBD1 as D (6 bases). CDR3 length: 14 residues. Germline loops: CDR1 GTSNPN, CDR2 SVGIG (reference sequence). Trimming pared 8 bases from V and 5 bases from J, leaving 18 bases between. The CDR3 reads CALAPGQGNEKLFF. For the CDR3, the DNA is TGTGCCCTGGCCCCGGGGCAGGGGAATGAAAAACTGTTTTTT.

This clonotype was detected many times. DNA for the CDR3: TGTGCCAGCAGACAGGACAGTCTCGGGGGCTACACCTTC. Translation: CASRQDSLGGYTF. V and J are TRBV28 and TRBJ1-2; D is possibly TRBD1 (6 bases). Trimming removed 6 bases from V and 8 bases from J, with 16 bases in between. Germline V gene data show CDR1 as MDHEN and CDR2 as SYDVKM. The CDR3 covers 13 residues.

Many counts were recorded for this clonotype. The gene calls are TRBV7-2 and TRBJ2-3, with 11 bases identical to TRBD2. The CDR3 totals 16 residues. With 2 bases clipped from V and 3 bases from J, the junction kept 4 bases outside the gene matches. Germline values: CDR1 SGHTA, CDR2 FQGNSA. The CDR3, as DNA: TGTGCCAGCAGCTTATTGCGACTAGCGGGAACAGATACGCAGTATTTT. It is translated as CASSLLRLAGTDTQYF.